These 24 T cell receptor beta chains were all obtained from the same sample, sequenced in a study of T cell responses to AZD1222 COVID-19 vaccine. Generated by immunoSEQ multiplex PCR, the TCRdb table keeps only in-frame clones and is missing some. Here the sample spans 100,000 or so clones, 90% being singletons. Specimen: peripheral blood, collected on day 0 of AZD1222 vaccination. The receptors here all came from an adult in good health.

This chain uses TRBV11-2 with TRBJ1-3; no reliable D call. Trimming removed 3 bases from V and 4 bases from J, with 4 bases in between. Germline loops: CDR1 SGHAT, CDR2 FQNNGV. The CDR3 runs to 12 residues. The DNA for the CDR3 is TGTGCCAGCAGCTTTTGGGGAAACACCATATATTTT. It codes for CASSFWGNTIYF.

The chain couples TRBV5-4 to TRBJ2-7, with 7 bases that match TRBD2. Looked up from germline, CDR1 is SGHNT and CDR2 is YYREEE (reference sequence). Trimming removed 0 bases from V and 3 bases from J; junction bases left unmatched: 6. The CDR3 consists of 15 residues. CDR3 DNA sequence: TGTGCCAGCAGCTTGGTGATGGGGGGGGTCTACGAGCAGTACTTC. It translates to CASSLVMGGVYEQYF.

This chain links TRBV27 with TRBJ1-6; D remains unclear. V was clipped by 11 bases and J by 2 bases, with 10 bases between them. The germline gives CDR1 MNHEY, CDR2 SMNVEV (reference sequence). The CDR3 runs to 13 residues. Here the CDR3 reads CASRPAYNSPLHF. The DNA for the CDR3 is TGTGCCTCCCGACCGGCCTATAATTCACCCCTCCACTTT.

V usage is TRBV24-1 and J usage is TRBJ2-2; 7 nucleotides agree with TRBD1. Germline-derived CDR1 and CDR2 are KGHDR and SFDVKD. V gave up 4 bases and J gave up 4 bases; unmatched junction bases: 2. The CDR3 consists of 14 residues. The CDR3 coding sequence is TGTGCCACCAGTGACTCAGGGGGCACCGGGGAGCTGTTTTTT. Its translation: CATSDSGGTGELFF.

CDR3 nucleotide sequence: TGTGCCAGCAGGCCGGGACAGGCAACTAATGAAAAACTGTTTTTT. It is translated as CASRPGQATNEKLFF. This chain connects TRBV27 to TRBJ1-4; the match to TRBD1 covers 8 bases. CDR1 MNHEY and CDR2 SMNVEV come from the germline V gene (reference sequence). With V trimmed by 6 bases and J by 0 bases, 3 bases remained unmatched. The CDR3 sequence is 15 residues long.

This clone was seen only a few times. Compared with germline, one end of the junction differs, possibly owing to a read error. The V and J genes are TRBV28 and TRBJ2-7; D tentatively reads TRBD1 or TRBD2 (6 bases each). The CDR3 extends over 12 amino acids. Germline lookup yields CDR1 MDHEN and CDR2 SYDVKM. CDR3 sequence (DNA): TGTGCCAGCAGGCCTCATCCGGGGGCGGTGCACTTC. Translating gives CASRPHPGAVHF.

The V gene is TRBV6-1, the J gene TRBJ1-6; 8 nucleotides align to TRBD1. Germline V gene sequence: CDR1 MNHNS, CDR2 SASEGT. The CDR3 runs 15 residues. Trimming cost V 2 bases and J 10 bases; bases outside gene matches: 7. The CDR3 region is CASSEFQGALSPLHF. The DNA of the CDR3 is TGTGCCAGCAGTGAATTTCAGGGGGCGTTGTCACCCCTCCACTTT.

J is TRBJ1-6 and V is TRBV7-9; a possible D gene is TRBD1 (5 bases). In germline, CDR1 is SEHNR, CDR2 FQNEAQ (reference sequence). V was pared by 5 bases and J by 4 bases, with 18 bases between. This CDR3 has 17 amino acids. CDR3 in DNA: TGTGCCAGCAGCCCAGGACCCGGGACCGATTATAATTCACCCCTCCACTTT. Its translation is CASSPGPGTDYNSPLHF.

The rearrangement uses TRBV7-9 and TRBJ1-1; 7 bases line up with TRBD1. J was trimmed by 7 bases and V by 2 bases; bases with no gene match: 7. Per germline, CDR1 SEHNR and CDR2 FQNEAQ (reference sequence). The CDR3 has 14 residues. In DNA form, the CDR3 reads TGTGCCAGCAGCTTACAGGGGGAGGATGATGAAGCTTTCTTT. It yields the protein CASSLQGEDDEAFF.

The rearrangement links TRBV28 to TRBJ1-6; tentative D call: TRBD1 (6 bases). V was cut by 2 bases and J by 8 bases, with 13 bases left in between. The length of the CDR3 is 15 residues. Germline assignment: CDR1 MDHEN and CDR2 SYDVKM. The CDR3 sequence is CASSLRGAGYSPLHF. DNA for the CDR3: TGTGCCAGCAGTTTACGGGGGGCAGGATATTCACCCCTCCACTTT.

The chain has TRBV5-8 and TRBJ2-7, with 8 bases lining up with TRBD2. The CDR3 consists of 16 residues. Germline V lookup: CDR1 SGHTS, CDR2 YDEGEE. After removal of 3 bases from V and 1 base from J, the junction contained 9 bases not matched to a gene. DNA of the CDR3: TGTGCCAGCAGCTCCGGCGGGGGGCTGGGGTCCTACGAGCAGTACTTC. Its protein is CASSSGGGLGSYEQYF.

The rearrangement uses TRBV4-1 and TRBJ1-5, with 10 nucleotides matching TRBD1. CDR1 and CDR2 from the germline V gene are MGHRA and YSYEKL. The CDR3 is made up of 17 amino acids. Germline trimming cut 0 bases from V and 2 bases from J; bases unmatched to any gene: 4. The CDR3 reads CASSQDYGTGGNQPQHF. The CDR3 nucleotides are TGCGCCAGCAGCCAAGATTATGGGACAGGGGGCAATCAGCCCCAGCATTTT.

CDR3 in DNA: TGTGCCTGGAGTGGCGTCCGGGCAGATCAGCCCCAGCATTTT. Residues: CAWSGVRADQPQHF. V gene TRBV30 combines with J gene TRBJ1-5; D not certain. Trimming removed 1 base at V and 5 bases at J, with 12 bases between. This CDR3 has 14 residues. Germline CDR1 GTSNPN, CDR2 SVGIG (reference sequence).

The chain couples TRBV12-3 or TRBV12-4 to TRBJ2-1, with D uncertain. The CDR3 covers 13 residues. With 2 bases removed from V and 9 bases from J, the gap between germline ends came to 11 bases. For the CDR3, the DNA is TGTGCCAGCAGTTTATCGGAAGGCGGTGAGCAGTTCTTC. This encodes CASSLSEGGEQFF.

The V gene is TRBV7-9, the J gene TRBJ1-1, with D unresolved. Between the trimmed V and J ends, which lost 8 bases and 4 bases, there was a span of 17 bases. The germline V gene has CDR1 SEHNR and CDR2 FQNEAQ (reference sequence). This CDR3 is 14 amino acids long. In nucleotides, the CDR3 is TGTGCCAGCGAAAACGGTGGGTTGAGCACTGAAGCTTTCTTT. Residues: CASENGGLSTEAFF. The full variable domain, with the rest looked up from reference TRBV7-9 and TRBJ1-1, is DTGVSQNPRHKITKRGQNVTFRCDPISEHNRLYWYRQTLGQGPEFLTYFQNEAQLEKSRLLSDRFSAERPKGSFSTLEIQRTEQGDSAMYLCASENGGLSTEAFFGQGTRLTVV.

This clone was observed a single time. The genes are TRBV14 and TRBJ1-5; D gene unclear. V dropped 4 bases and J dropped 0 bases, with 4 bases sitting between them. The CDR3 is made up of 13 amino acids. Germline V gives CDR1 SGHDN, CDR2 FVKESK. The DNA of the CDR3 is TGTGCCAGCAGCCGCTTTAGCAATCAGCCCCAGCATTTT. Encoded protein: CASSRFSNQPQHF.

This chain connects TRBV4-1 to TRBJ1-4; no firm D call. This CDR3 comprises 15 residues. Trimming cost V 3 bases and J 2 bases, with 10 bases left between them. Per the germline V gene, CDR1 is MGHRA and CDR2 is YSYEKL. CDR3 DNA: TGCGCCAGCAGCCAGGTCGTCCGGACTAATGAAAAACTGTTTTTT. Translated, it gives CASSQVVRTNEKLFF.

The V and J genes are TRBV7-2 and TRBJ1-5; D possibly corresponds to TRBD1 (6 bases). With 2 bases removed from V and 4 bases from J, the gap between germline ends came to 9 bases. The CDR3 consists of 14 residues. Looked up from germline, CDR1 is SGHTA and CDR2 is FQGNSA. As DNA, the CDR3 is TGTGCCAGCAGCTTAAACAGGGCGAATCAGCCCCAGCATTTT. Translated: CASSLNRANQPQHF.

The CDR3 DNA follows: TGTGCCAGCAGCGTAGGGGTAGCGAGCACAGATACGCAGTATTTT. Amino acid sequence: CASSVGVASTDTQYF. This rearrangement joins TRBV9 to TRBJ2-3; maybe TRBD2 (5 bases). There are 15 residues in the CDR3. V lost 0 bases and J 0 bases, leaving 8 bases between the germline ends. CDR1 and CDR2 from the germline V gene are SGDLS and YYNGEE.

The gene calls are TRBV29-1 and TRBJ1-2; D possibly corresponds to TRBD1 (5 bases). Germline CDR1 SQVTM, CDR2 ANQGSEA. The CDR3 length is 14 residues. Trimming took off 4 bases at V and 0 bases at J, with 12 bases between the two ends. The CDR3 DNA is TGCAGCGTTGTAGGAGACAGCACTAACTATGGCTACACCTTC. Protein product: CSVVGDSTNYGYTF.

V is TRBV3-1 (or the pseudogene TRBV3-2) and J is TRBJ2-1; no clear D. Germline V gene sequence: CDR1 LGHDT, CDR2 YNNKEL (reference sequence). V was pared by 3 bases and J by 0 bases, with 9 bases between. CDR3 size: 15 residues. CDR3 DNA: TGTGCCAGCAGCCATCCCTGGGACTCCTACAATGAGCAGTTCTTC. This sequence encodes CASSHPWDSYNEQFF.

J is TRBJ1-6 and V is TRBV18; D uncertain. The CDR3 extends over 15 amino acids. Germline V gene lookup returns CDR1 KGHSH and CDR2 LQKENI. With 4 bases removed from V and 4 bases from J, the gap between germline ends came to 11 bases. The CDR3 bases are TGTGCCAGCTCACGAGACTTGGATTATAATTCACCCCTCCACTTT. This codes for CASSRDLDYNSPLHF.

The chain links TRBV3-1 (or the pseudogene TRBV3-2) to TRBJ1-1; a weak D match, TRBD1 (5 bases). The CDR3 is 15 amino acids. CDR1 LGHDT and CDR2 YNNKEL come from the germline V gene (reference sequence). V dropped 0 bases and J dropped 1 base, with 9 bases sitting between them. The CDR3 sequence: CASSQDAGGNTEAFF. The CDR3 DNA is TGTGCCAGCAGCCAAGATGCGGGGGGGAACACTGAAGCTTTCTTT.

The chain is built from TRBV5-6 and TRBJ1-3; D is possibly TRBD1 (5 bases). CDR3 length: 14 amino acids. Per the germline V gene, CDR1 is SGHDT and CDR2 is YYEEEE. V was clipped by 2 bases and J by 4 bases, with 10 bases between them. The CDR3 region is CASSFPGTGNTIYF. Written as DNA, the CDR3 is TGTGCCAGCAGCTTCCCAGGGACCGGAAACACCATATATTTT.